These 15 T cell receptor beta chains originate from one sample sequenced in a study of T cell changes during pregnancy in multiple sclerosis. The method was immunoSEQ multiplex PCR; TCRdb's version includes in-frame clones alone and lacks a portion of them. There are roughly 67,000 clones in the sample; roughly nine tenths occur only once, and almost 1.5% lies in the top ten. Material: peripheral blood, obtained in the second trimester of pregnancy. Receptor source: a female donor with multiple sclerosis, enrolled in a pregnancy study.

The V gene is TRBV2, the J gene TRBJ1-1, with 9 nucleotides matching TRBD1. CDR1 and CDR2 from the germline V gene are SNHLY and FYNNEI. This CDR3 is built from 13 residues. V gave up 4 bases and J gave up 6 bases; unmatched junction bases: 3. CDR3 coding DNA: TGTGCCAGCAGTGCGGACAGGGGCGCTGAAGCTTTCTTT. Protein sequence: CASSADRGAEAFF.

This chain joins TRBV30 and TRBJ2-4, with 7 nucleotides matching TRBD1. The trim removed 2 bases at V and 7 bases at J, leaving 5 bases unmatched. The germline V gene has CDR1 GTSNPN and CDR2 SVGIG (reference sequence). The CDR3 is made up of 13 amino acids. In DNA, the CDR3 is TGTGCCTGGAGTTTGTCGACAGGGAACATTCAGTACTTC. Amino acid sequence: CAWSLSTGNIQYF. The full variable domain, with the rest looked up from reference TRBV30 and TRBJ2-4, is SQTIHQWPATLVQPVGSPLSLECTVEGTSNPNLYWYRQAAGRGLQLLFYSVGIGQISSEVPQNLSASRPQDRQFILSSKKLLLSDSGFYLCAWSLSTGNIQYFGAGTRLSVL.

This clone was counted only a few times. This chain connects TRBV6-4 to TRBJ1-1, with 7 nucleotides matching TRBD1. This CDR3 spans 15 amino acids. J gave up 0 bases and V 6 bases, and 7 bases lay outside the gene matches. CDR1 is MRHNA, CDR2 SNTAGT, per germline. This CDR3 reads CASRRDSLLNTEAFF. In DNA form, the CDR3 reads TGTGCCAGCAGGCGGGACAGCTTATTGAACACTGAAGCTTTCTTT.

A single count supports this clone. DNA of the CDR3: TGTGCCAGCAGTGATTGGACTAGCGGGAGTAATGAGCAGTTCTTC. It encodes CASSDWTSGSNEQFF. This chain links TRBV2 with TRBJ2-1; TRBD2 matches at 13 bases. The CDR3 runs 15 residues. Germline V gene data show CDR1 as SNHLY and CDR2 as FYNNEI. The ends lost 3 bases at V and 7 bases at J; junction bases unmatched: 3.

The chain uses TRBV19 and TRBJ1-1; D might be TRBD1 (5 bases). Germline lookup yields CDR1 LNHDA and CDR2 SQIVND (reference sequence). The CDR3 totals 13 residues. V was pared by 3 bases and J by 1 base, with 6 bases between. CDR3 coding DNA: TGTGCCAGTAGTATCGGGGGGAACACTGAAGCTTTCTTT. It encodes CASSIGGNTEAFF.

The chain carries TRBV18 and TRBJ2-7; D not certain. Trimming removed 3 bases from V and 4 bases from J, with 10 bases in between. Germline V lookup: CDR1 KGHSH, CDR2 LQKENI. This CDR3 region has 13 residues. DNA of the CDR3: TGTGCCAGCTCACCTGCAGGTGGGTACGAGCAGTACTTC. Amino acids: CASSPAGGYEQYF.

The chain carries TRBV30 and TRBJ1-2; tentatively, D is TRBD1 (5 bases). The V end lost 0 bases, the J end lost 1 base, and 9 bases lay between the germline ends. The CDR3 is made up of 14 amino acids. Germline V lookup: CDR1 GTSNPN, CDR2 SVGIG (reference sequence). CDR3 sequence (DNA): TGTGCCTGGAGTGTACAAGGACATAACTATGGCTACACCTTC. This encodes CAWSVQGHNYGYTF.

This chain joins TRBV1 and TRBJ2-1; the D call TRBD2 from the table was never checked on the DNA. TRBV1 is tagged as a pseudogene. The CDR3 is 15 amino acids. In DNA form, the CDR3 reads TGCACCAGCAGCCAAAGCACTAGCAGGCACAATGAGCAGTTCTTC. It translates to CTSSQSTSRHNEQFF.

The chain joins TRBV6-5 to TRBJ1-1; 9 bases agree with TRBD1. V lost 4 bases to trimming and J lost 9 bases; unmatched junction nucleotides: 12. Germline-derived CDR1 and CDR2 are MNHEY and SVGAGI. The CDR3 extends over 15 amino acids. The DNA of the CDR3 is TGTGCCAGCAGTTCCGGGACAGGGCTAATGCGTCAAGCTTTCTTT. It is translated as CASSSGTGLMRQAFF.

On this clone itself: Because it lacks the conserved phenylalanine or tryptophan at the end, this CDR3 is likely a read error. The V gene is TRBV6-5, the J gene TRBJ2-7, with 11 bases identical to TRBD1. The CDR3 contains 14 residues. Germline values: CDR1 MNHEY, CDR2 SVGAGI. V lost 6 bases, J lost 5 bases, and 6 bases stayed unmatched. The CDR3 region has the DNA TGTGCCAGCAGATGGGACAGGGGGACTAACGAGCAGTACCTC. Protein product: CASRWDRGTNEQYL.

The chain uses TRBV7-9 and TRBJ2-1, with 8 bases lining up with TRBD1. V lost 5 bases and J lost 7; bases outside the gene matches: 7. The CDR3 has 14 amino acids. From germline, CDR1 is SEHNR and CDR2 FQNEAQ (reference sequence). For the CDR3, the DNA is TGTGCCAGCAGCAACCGACAGGGGCTGAATGAGCAGTTCTTC. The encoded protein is CASSNRQGLNEQFF.

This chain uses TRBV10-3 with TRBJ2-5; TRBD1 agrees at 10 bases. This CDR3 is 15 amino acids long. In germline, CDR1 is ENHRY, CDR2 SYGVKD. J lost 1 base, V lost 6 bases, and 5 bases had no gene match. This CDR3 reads CAIRRGQGIQETQYF. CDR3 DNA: TGTGCCATCAGAAGGGGACAGGGGATCCAAGAGACCCAGTACTTC.

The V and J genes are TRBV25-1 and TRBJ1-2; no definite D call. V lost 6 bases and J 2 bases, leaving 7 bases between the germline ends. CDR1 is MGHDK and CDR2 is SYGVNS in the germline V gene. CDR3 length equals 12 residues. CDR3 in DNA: TGTGCCAGCAGAACACCCAACTATGGCTACACCTTC. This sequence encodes CASRTPNYGYTF.

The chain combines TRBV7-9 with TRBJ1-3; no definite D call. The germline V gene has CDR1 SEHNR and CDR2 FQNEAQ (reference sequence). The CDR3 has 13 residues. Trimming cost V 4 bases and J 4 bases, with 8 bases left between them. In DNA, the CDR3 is TGTGCCAGCAGCTCGAACATAGGAAACACCATATATTTT. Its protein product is CASSSNIGNTIYF. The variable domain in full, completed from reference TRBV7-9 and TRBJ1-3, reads DTGVSQNPRHKITKRGQNVTFRCDPISEHNRLYWYRQTLGQGPEFLTYFQNEAQLEKSRLLSDRFSAERPKGSFSTLEIQRTEQGDSAMYLCASSSNIGNTIYFGEGSWLTVV.

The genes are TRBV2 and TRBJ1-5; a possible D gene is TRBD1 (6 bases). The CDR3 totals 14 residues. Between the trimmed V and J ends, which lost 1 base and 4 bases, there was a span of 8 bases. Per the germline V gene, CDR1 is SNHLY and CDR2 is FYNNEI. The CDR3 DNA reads TGTGCCAGCAGTGAAGACAGGGAAAATCAGCCCCAGCATTTT. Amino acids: CASSEDRENQPQHF.